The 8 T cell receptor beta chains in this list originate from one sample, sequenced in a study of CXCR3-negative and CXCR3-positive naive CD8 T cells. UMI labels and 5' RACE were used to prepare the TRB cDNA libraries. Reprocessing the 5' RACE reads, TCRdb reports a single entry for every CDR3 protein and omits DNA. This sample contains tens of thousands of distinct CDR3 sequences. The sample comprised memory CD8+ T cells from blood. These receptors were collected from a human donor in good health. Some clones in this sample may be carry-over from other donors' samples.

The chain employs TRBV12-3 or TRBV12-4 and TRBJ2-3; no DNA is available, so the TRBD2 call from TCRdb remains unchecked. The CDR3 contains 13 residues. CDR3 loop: CASKEGGTDTQYF.

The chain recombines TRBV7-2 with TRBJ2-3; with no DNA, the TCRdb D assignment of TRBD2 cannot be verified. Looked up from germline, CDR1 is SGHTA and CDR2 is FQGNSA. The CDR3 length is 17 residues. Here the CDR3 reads CASSTRTSGGPTDTQYF.

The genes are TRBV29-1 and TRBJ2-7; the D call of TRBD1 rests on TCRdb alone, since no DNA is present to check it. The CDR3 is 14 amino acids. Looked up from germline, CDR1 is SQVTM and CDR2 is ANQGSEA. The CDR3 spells CSAVEGQGVHEQYF.

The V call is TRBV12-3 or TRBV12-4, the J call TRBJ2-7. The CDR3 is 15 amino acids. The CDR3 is CASSSKDIGPYEQYF.

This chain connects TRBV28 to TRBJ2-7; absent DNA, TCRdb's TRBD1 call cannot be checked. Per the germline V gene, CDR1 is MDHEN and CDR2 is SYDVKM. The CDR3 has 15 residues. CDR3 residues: CASSDGTNFSYEQYF.

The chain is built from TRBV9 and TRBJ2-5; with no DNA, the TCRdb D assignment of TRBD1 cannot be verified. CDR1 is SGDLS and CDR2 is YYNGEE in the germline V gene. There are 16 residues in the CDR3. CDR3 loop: CASSVDPGAIQETQYF.

The CDR3 loop reads CASSEWTGELFF. The chain uses TRBV25-1 and TRBJ2-2. The CDR3 sequence is 12 residues long. Germline CDR1 and CDR2: MGHDK and SYGVNS.

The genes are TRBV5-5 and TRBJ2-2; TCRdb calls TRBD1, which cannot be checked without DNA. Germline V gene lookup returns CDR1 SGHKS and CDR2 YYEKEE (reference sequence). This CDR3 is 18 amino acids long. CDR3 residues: CASSLLATGGLVTGELFF.